The clone carrying this T cell receptor (beta chain) showed up many times. This sample stems from a study of early T cells in non-severe SARS-CoV-2 infection. Study-wide background: Sequencing input comprised bulk RNA from unsorted whole blood; chain pairing was not available.

Tagging with unique molecular identifiers was applied to individual cDNA molecules. TCRdb re-called the 5' RACE reads through MiXCR, storing one row per CDR3 protein. The sample consists of fewer than 60,000 distinct CDR3 sequences, approximately 9.9% of them appearing once. This CDR3 region has 15 residues. CDR1 is DFQATT, CDR2 SNEGSKA, per germline (reference sequence). Trimming cost V 0 bases and J 9 bases, with 20 bases left between them. The chain combines TRBV20-1 with TRBJ1-1, with D unclear. This clonotype was sampled from an adult who was a healthcare worker with PCR-confirmed SARS-CoV-2 infection or an uninfected control (not recorded which). Sequences were obtained from whole blood. The CDR3, as DNA: TGCAGTGCTAGAGATTTCCGGGCAGGAGGAGAAAAAGCTTTCTTT. It yields the protein CSARDFRAGGEKAFF.